These 27 T cell receptor beta chains came from one sample sequenced in a study of blood T cell repertoires in COVID-19. Clones were read by immunoSEQ multiplex PCR, and TCRdb kept only the in-frame ones, dropping some. The repertoire holds about 230,000 clones, with 83% as singletons. The material sequenced was peripheral blood. These receptors originate from a woman aged 70-85 years with active or convalescent COVID-19.

The chain has TRBV29-1 and TRBJ1-2, with D possibly matching TRBD1 (5 bases). V was trimmed by 3 bases and J by 3 bases, leaving 5 bases between them. This CDR3 comprises 11 residues. The germline V gene has CDR1 SQVTM and CDR2 ANQGSEA. This CDR3 reads CSVDRDYGYTF. Here the CDR3 DNA reads TGCAGCGTTGACAGGGACTATGGCTACACCTTC.

Note on this clone: Other DNA sequences in this sample translate to the same CDR3. V and J are TRBV28 and TRBJ1-4; D not resolved. The germline CDR1 and CDR2 sequences are MDHEN and SYDVKM. The CDR3 has 12 amino acids. The germline V and J ends were trimmed by 6 bases and 7 bases, with 9 bases remaining between them. CDR3 region: CASRPGGEKLFF. CDR3 DNA sequence: TGTGCCAGCAGGCCAGGTGGTGAAAAACTGTTTTTT.

Concerning this clone: Other DNA sequences from this sample encode an identical CDR3 as well. V gene TRBV5-1 combines with J gene TRBJ1-2; TRBD1 agrees at 9 bases. CDR3 length: 15 amino acids. Trimming removed 3 bases from V and 0 bases from J; junction bases left unmatched: 3. Per germline, CDR1 SGHRS and CDR2 YFSETQ. In DNA form, the CDR3 reads TGCGCCAGCAGCTCCGGACAGGGGCCTAACTATGGCTACACCTTC. Its protein is CASSSGQGPNYGYTF.

This clone has only one observation. The chain is built from TRBV7-2 and TRBJ2-3, with D tentatively TRBD1 (6 bases). V lost 5 bases, J lost 6 bases, and 9 bases lay in between. Germline lookup yields CDR1 SGHTA and CDR2 FQGNSA. There are 12 residues in the CDR3. The chain's CDR3 is CASSGGVDTQYF. The CDR3 DNA reads as TGTGCCAGCAGCGGGGGCGTGGATACGCAGTATTTT. The full variable domain, completed using reference TRBV7-2 and TRBJ2-3, is GAGVSQSPSNKVTEKGKDVELRCDPISGHTALYWYRQSLGQGLEFLIYFQGNSAPDKSGLPSDRFSAERTGGSVSTLTIQRTQQEDSAVYLCASSGGVDTQYFGPGTRLTVL.

This clone was detected a few times. The chain couples TRBV6-1 to TRBJ2-3; 8 bases align to TRBD1. Germline assignment: CDR1 MNHNS and CDR2 SASEGT. With 0 bases clipped from V and 6 bases from J, the junction kept 8 bases outside the gene matches. The CDR3 extends over 16 amino acids. CDR3 sequence: CASSEALQGALDTQYF. The CDR3 DNA sequence: TGTGCCAGCAGTGAAGCGTTGCAGGGGGCGCTTGATACGCAGTATTTT.

In DNA form, the CDR3 reads TGTGCCAGCAGCTTAGATGTCGGTACGAGAGCTTTCTTT. Residues: CASSLDVGTRAFF. The chain employs TRBV11-2 and TRBJ1-1, with D hard to call. The CDR3 has 13 amino acids. From germline, CDR1 is SGHAT and CDR2 FQNNGV. V was shortened by 0 bases and J by 10 bases, with 12 bases between the two germline ends.

A single count supports this clone. The chain is built from TRBV19 and TRBJ2-1; 11 bases match TRBD2. This CDR3 comprises 17 residues. V lost 9 bases to trimming and J lost 0 bases; unmatched junction nucleotides: 10. Germline V lookup: CDR1 LNHDA, CDR2 SQIVND (reference sequence). The CDR3 reads CASRLAGLTDSYNEQFF. DNA for the CDR3: TGTGCCAGCCGACTAGCGGGGTTGACGGACTCCTACAATGAGCAGTTCTTC.

This clone appeared a few times. V gene TRBV3-1 (or the pseudogene TRBV3-2) combines with J gene TRBJ1-6; 10 positions agree with TRBD1. This CDR3 comprises 14 residues. Germline V gene sequence: CDR1 LGHDT, CDR2 YNNKEL (reference sequence). V lost 1 base to trimming and J lost 9 bases; unmatched junction nucleotides: 0. The chain's CDR3 is CASSQGTGGSPLHF. CDR3 bases: TGTGCCAGCAGCCAAGGGACAGGGGGTTCACCCCTCCACTTT.

The genes are TRBV19 and TRBJ2-1; the D gene is possibly TRBD2 (5 bases). Germline CDR1 is LNHDA and CDR2 is SQIVND (reference sequence). Trimming stripped 4 bases from V and 0 bases from J, with 22 bases between. The CDR3 extends over 19 amino acids. CDR3 nucleotides: TGTGCCAGTAGTACGTCTTATATAGGAGGCGCCTCCTCCTACAATGAGCAGTTCTTC. Translation gives CASSTSYIGGASSYNEQFF.

The chain uses TRBV2 and TRBJ1-5, with 7 bases that match TRBD1. This CDR3 is built from 14 residues. Looked up from germline, CDR1 is SNHLY and CDR2 is FYNNEI. The V gene end was trimmed by 5 bases and the J gene end by 11 bases; junction bases not matched to a gene: 12. Here the CDR3 reads CASSLQGSARAQHF. CDR3 bases: TGTGCCAGCAGTTTACAGGGGTCCGCGAGAGCCCAGCATTTT.

The rearrangement links TRBV11-2 to TRBJ2-7; 8 bases match TRBD2. In germline, CDR1 is SGHAT, CDR2 FQNNGV. The CDR3 sequence is 14 residues long. The ends lost 8 bases at V and 0 bases at J; junction bases unmatched: 6. The DNA for the CDR3 is TGTGCCAGCGGCGGGACTAGGTCCTCCTACGAGCAGTACTTC. Translating it yields CASGGTRSSYEQYF.

The rearrangement uses TRBV20-1 and TRBJ2-1, with D hard to call. Between the trimmed V and J ends, which lost 3 bases and 2 bases, there was a span of 8 bases. Germline V gives CDR1 DFQATT, CDR2 SNEGSKA (reference sequence). The CDR3 runs 13 residues. The CDR3 reads CSASPLPYNEQFF. CDR3 nucleotides: TGCAGTGCTAGTCCCCTCCCCTACAATGAGCAGTTCTTC.

This clone has only a few counts. The chain employs TRBV30 and TRBJ1-3, with 9 bases identical to TRBD1. V was clipped by 3 bases and J by 9 bases; unmatched bases: 15. Germline CDR1 GTSNPN, CDR2 SVGIG (reference sequence). CDR3 length equals 16 residues. For the CDR3, the DNA is TGTGCCTGGAGCCCGGGACAGGGACCGGGCAGAAGCACCATATATTTT. Encoded protein: CAWSPGQGPGRSTIYF. Full variable domain (remainder filled in from reference TRBV30 and TRBJ1-3): SQTIHQWPATLVQPVGSPLSLECTVEGTSNPNLYWYRQAAGRGLQLLFYSVGIGQISSEVPQNLSASRPQDRQFILSSKKLLLSDSGFYLCAWSPGQGPGRSTIYFGEGSWLTVV.

V gene TRBV19 combines with J gene TRBJ1-2, with 7 nucleotides matching TRBD1. V lost 2 bases and J lost 2; bases outside the gene matches: 5. The CDR3 has 15 amino acids. Germline CDR1 LNHDA, CDR2 SQIVND (reference sequence). CDR3 protein: CASSIFEGANYGYTF. CDR3 bases: TGTGCCAGTAGTATATTTGAGGGGGCGAACTATGGCTACACCTTC. Full variable domain (outside the CDR3, taken from reference TRBV19 and TRBJ1-2): DGGITQSPKYLFRKEGQNVTLSCEQNLNHDAMYWYRQDPGQGLRLIYYSQIVNDFQKGDIAEGYSVSREKKESFPLTVTSAQKNPTAFYLCASSIFEGANYGYTFGSGTRLTVV.

The chain recombines TRBV4-2 with TRBJ2-1, with D uncertain. Per the germline V gene, CDR1 is LGHNA and CDR2 is YNFKEQ. Deletions cut 5 bases from V and 4 bases from J, with 3 bases between. The CDR3 extends over 11 amino acids. The CDR3 loop is CASSSYNEQFF. The CDR3 DNA is TGTGCCAGCAGCTCTTACAATGAGCAGTTCTTC.

The rearrangement links TRBV7-2 to TRBJ2-5; tentatively, D is TRBD1 (5 bases). The CDR3 runs 13 residues. Germline loops: CDR1 SGHTA, CDR2 FQGNSA. Deletions cut 3 bases from V and 3 bases from J, with 8 bases between. The CDR3 DNA is TGTGCCAGCAGCTTTCTCAGGGAAGAGACCCAGTACTTC. Translation: CASSFLREETQYF.

The chain links TRBV5-1 to TRBJ2-1; TRBD1 aligns across 7 bases. After removal of 6 bases from V and 7 bases from J, the junction contained 10 bases not matched to a gene. Germline loops: CDR1 SGHRS, CDR2 YFSETQ. The CDR3 runs to 14 residues. The CDR3 DNA follows: TGCGCCAGCACTACGACAGGGTCGGGGAATGAGCAGTTCTTC. As protein: CASTTTGSGNEQFF.

V gene TRBV20-1 combines with J gene TRBJ1-6; maybe TRBD1 (6 bases). The CDR3 extends over 14 amino acids. CDR1 DFQATT and CDR2 SNEGSKA come from the germline V gene (reference sequence). V was trimmed by 3 bases and J by 8 bases, leaving 14 bases between them. The CDR3 DNA reads TGCAGTGCTAGTGCGGGCCAGGGGCATTCACCCCTCCACTTT. As protein: CSASAGQGHSPLHF.

The gene calls are TRBV5-1 and TRBJ2-1; the D gene is possibly TRBD2 (5 bases). This CDR3 has 16 residues. Trimming left V 4 bases short and J 0 bases short, with 14 bases between. Germline V gene sequence: CDR1 SGHRS, CDR2 YFSETQ. The CDR3 spells CASSPTSPSSYNEQFF. The DNA for the CDR3 is TGCGCCAGCAGCCCCACTAGTCCCAGCTCCTACAATGAGCAGTTCTTC.

The V gene is TRBV5-1, the J gene TRBJ1-3; D gene uncertain. The V gene's germline CDR1 is SGHRS and CDR2 YFSETQ. V shed 4 bases and J shed 4 bases, with 9 bases lying between them. The CDR3 runs 13 residues. The CDR3 bases are TGCGCCAGCAGCGGGGAGATAGGAAACACCATATATTTT. Amino acid sequence: CASSGEIGNTIYF.

The gene calls are TRBV7-2 and TRBJ1-4; D remains ambiguous. The CDR3 consists of 15 residues. Germline assignment: CDR1 SGHTA and CDR2 FQGNSA. V was clipped by 5 bases and J by 7 bases, with 17 bases between them. The CDR3 region has the DNA TGTGCCAGCAGCACCGAGTCAGGCCGGGGTGAAAAACTGTTTTTT. This codes for CASSTESGRGEKLFF. Looking up the rest from reference TRBV7-2 and TRBJ1-4 gives the full variable domain: GAGVSQSPSNKVTEKGKDVELRCDPISGHTALYWYRQSLGQGLEFLIYFQGNSAPDKSGLPSDRFSAERTGGSVSTLTIQRTQQEDSAVYLCASSTESGRGEKLFFGSGTQLSVL.

The chain links TRBV6-5 to TRBJ2-7, with D tentatively TRBD2 (5 bases). The ends were cut back, 7 bases at V and 5 bases at J, with 18 bases in the middle. Germline V CDR1 and CDR2: MNHEY, SVGAGI. The CDR3 has 14 residues. The CDR3, as DNA: TGTGCCAGCAAGGACGGGTCGGGGTCGGACGAGCAGTACTTC. It specifies CASKDGSGSDEQYF.

V is TRBV12-3 or TRBV12-4 and J is TRBJ1-5; a weak D match, TRBD1 (5 bases). V gave up 4 bases and J gave up 11 bases, with 12 bases separating them. CDR3 length: 12 amino acids. The CDR3 bases are TGTGCCAGCAGTTCAACTGGGGCGGCCCAGCATTTT. Amino acids: CASSSTGAAQHF.

This clone was picked up one time. The chain carries TRBV2 and TRBJ2-2, with 7 bases identical to TRBD1. After removal of 5 bases from V and 14 bases from J, the junction contained 5 bases not matched to a gene. The CDR3 has 11 amino acids. CDR1 is SNHLY and CDR2 is FYNNEI in the germline V gene. The CDR3 DNA follows: TGTGCCAGCAGTCCTGACAGGGCCCTGTTTTTT. Translation gives CASSPDRALFF. Combining the CDR3 with reference TRBV2 and TRBJ2-2 gives the whole variable domain EPEVTQTPSHQVTQMGQEVILRCVPISNHLYFYWYRQILGQKVEFLVSFYNNEISEKSEIFDDQFSVERPDGSNFTLKIRSTKLEDSAMYFCASSPDRALFFGEGSRLTVL.

V and J are TRBV5-1 and TRBJ1-2; D is unclear. Trimming took 0 bases from V and 5 from J, leaving 11 bases between them. CDR3 length: 14 amino acids. Germline lookup yields CDR1 SGHRS and CDR2 YFSETQ. CDR3 sequence reads: CASSLALSGYGYTF. The CDR3 region has the DNA TGCGCCAGCAGCTTGGCCCTGTCGGGGTATGGCTACACCTTC. The entire variable domain, with the rest obtained from reference TRBV5-1 and TRBJ1-2, is as follows: KAGVTQTPRYLIKTRGQQVTLSCSPISGHRSVSWYQQTPGQGLQFLFEYFSETQRNKGNFPGRFSGRQFSNSRSEMNVSTLELGDSALYLCASSLALSGYGYTFGSGTRLTVV.

The CDR3 coding sequence is TGTGCCAGTAGTATAGGGCCACAGGGGGCTGAAGCTTTCTTT. Translated: CASSIGPQGAEAFF. The chain employs TRBV19 and TRBJ1-1, with TRBD1 identical over 8 bases. CDR1 LNHDA and CDR2 SQIVND come from the germline V gene (reference sequence). V lost 1 base, J lost 6 bases, and 4 bases stayed unmatched. The CDR3 has 14 amino acids.

The chain uses TRBV5-1 and TRBJ1-2; 7 nucleotides align to TRBD1. The CDR3 spans 16 residues. Germline CDR1 is SGHRS and CDR2 is YFSETQ. V dropped 5 bases and J dropped 2; count of bases not matched to a gene: 12. In DNA form, the CDR3 reads TGCGCCAGCAGGTCGGGCAGGGGGGACCGAAACTATGGCTACACCTTC. Amino acids: CASRSGRGDRNYGYTF.